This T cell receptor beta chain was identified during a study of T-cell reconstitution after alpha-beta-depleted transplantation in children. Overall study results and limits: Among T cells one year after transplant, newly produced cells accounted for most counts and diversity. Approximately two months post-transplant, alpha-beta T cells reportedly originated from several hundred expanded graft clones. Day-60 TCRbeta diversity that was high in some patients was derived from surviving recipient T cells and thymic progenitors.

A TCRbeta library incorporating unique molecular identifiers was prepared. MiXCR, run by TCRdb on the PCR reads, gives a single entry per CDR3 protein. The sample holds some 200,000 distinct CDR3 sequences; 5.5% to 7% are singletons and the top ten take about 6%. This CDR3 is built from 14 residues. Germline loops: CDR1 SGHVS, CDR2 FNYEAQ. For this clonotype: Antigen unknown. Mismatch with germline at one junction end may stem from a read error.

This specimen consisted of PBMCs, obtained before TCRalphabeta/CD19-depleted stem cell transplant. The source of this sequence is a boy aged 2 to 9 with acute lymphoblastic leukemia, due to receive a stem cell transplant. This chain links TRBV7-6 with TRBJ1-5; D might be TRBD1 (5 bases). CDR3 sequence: CTSSAGGSNQPQHF. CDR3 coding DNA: TGTACCAGCAGTGCGGGGGGTAGCAATCAGCCCCAGCATTTT.